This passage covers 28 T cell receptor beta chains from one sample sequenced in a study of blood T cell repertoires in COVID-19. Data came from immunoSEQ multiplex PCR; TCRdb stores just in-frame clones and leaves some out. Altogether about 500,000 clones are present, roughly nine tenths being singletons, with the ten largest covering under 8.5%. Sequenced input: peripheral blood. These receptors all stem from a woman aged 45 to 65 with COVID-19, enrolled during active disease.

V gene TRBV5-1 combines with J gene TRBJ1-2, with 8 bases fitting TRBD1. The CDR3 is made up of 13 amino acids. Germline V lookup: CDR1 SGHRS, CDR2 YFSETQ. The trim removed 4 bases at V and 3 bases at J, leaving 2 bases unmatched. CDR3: CASSPGGYYGYTF. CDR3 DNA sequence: TGCGCCAGCAGCCCAGGGGGCTACTATGGCTACACCTTC.

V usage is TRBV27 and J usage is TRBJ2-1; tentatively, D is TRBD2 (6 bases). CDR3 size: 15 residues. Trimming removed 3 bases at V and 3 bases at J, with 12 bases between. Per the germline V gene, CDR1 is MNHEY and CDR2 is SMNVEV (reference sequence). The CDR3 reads CASSFGSGVYNEQFF. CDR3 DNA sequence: TGTGCCAGCAGTTTCGGGTCGGGGGTCTACAATGAGCAGTTCTTC.

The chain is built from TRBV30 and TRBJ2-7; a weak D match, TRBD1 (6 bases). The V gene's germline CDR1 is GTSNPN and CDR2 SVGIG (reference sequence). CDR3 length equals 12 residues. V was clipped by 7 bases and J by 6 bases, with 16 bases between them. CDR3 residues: CASGHARSEQYF. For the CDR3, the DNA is TGTGCCTCGGGACACGCGAGGAGCGAGCAGTACTTC.

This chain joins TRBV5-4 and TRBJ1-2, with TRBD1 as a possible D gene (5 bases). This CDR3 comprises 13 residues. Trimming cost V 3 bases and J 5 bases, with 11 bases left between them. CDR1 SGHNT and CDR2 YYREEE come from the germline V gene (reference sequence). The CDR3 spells CASSSGGDYGYTF. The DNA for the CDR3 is TGTGCCAGCAGCTCGGGAGGGGATTATGGCTACACCTTC.

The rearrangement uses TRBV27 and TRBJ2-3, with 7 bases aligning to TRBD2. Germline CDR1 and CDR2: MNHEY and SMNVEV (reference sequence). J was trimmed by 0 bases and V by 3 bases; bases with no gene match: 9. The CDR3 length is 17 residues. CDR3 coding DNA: TGTGCCAGCAGTTTCGCTAGCGGCAGTCCTAGCACAGATACGCAGTATTTT. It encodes CASSFASGSPSTDTQYF.

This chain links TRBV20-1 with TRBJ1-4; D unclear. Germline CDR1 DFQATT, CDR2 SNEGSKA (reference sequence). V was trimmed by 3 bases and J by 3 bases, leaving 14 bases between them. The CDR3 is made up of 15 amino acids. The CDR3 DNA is TGCAGTGCTAGTATGGACTCCCGGGCTAATGAAAAACTGTTTTTT. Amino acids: CSASMDSRANEKLFF.

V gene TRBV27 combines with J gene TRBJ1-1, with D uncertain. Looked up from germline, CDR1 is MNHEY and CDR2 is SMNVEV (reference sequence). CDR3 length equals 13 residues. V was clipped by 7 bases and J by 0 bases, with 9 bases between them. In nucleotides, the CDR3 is TGTGCCAGCAAAGGAGGGTTGAACACTGAAGCTTTCTTT. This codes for CASKGGLNTEAFF.

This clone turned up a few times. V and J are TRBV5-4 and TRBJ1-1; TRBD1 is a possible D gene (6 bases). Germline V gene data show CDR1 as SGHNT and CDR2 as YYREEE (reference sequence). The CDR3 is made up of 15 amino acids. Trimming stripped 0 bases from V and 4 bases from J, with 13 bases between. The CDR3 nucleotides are TGTGCCAGCAGCTTGGCCGGGGGGCCGGGCACTGAAGCTTTCTTT. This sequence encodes CASSLAGGPGTEAFF.

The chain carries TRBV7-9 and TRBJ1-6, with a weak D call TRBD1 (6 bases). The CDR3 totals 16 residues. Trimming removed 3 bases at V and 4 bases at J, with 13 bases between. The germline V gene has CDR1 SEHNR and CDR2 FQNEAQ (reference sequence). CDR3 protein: CASSLRRGQYNSPLHF. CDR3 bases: TGTGCCAGCAGCTTGAGGCGAGGACAGTATAATTCACCCCTCCACTTT.

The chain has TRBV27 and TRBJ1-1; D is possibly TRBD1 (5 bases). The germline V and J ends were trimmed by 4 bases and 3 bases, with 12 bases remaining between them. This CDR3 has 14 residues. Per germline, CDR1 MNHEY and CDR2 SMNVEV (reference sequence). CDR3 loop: CASSSNQGYTEAFF. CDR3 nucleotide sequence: TGTGCCAGCAGTTCCAATCAGGGATACACTGAAGCTTTCTTT.

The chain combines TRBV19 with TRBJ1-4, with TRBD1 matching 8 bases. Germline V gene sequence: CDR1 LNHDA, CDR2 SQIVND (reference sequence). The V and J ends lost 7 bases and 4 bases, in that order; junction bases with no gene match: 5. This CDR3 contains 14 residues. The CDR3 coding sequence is TGTGCCAGTACCCAGGGGGCCATTAATGAAAAACTGTTTTTT. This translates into CASTQGAINEKLFF.

CDR3 coding DNA: TGTGCCAGCAGCCACGACGGGGGATCCGGGAATACGCAGTATTTT. It is translated as CASSHDGGSGNTQYF. This rearrangement joins TRBV7-9 to TRBJ2-3; tentative D call: TRBD2 (6 bases). Germline loops: CDR1 SEHNR, CDR2 FQNEAQ (reference sequence). There are 15 residues in the CDR3. Trimming shortened V by 5 bases and J by 7 bases, and 19 bases separated the two germline ends.

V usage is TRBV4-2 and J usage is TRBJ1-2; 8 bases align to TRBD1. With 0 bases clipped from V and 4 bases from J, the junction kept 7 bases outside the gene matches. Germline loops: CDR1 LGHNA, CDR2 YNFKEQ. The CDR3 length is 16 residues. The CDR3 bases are TGTGCCAGCAGCCAAGATCCGACAGGGGAACGCTATGGCTACACCTTC. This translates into CASSQDPTGERYGYTF.

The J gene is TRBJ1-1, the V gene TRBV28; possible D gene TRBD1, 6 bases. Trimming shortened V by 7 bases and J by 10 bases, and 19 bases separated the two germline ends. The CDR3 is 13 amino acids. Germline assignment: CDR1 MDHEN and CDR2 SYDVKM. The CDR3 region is CASTVTRGGRAFF. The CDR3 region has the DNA TGTGCCAGCACCGTAACTCGCGGGGGGCGAGCTTTCTTT.

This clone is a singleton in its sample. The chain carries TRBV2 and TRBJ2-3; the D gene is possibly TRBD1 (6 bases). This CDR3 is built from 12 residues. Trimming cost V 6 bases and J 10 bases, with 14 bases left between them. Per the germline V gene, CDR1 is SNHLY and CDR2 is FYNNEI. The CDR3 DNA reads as TGTGCCAGCAGGGTACAGGGACCCCCGCAGTATTTT. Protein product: CASRVQGPPQYF.

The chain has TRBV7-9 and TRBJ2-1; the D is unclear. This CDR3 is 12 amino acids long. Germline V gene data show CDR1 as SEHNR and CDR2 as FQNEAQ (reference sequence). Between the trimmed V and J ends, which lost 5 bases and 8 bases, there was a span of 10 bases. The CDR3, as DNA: TGTGCCAGCAGCGCCCTGGCCCATGAGCAGTTCTTC. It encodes CASSALAHEQFF.

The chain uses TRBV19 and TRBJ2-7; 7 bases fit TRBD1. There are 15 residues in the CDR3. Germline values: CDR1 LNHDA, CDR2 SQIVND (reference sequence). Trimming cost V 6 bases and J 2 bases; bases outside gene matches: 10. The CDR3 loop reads CASRHRGKGTYEQYF. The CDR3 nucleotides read TGTGCCAGTAGGCACAGGGGTAAGGGAACCTACGAGCAGTACTTC.

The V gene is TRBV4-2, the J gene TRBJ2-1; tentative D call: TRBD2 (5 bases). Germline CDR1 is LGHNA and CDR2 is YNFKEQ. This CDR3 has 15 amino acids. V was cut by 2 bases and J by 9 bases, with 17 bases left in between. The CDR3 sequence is CASSQMEALPGEQFF. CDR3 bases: TGTGCCAGCAGCCAAATGGAGGCCCTACCGGGTGAGCAGTTCTTC.

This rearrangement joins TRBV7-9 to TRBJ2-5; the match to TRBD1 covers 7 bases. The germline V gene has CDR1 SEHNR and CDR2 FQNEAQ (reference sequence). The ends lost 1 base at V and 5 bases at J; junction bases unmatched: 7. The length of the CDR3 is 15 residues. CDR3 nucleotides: TGTGCCAGCAGCTTAGGAGGGGGCCGCTGGGAGACCCAGTACTTC. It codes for CASSLGGGRWETQYF.

CDR3 in amino acids: CASSLRGQGGYGYTF. The CDR3 bases are TGCGCCAGCAGCCTAAGGGGACAGGGAGGTTATGGCTACACCTTC. The chain combines TRBV5-1 with TRBJ1-2; TRBD1 aligns across 9 bases. Germline V gene sequence: CDR1 SGHRS, CDR2 YFSETQ. Trimming cost V 4 bases and J 5 bases; bases outside gene matches: 9. CDR3 length equals 15 residues.

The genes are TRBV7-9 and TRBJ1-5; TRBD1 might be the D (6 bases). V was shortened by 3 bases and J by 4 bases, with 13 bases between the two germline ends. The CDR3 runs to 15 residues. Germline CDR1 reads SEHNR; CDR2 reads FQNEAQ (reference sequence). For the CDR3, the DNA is TGTGCCAGCAGCTTGACCGGGACACTAAATCAGCCCCAGCATTTT. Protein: CASSLTGTLNQPQHF. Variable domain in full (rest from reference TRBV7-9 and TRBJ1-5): DTGVSQNPRHKITKRGQNVTFRCDPISEHNRLYWYRQTLGQGPEFLTYFQNEAQLEKSRLLSDRFSAERPKGSFSTLEIQRTEQGDSAMYLCASSLTGTLNQPQHFGDGTRLSIL.

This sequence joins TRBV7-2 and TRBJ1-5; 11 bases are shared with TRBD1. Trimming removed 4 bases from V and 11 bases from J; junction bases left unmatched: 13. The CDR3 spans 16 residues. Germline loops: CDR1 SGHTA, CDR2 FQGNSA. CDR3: CASSYSDRGPSKAQHF. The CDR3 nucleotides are TGTGCCAGCAGCTATTCGGACAGGGGGCCGTCTAAGGCCCAGCATTTT.

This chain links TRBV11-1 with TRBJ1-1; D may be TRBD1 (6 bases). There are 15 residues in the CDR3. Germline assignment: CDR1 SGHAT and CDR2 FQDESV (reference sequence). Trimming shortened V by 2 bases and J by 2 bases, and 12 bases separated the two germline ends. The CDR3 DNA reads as TGTGCCAGCAGCTTATACAGGACAGCTAACACTGAAGCTTTCTTT. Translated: CASSLYRTANTEAFF.

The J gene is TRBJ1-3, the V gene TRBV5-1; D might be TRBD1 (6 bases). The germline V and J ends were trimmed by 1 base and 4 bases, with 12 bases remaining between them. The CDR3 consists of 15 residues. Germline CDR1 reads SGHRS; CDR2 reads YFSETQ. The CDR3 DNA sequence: TGCGCCAGCAGCTTGACAGGGAGTGCCGGAAACACCATATATTTT. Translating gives CASSLTGSAGNTIYF.

The CDR3 sequence: CATSIGTASKGQYF. As DNA, the CDR3 is TGTGCCACCAGCATCGGGACAGCGTCTAAGGGGCAGTACTTC. The chain recombines TRBV15 with TRBJ2-7, with 7 bases fitting TRBD1. The CDR3 runs 14 residues. V gave up 4 bases and J gave up 9 bases; unmatched junction bases: 12. Germline CDR1 and CDR2: LNHNV and YYDKDF (reference sequence).

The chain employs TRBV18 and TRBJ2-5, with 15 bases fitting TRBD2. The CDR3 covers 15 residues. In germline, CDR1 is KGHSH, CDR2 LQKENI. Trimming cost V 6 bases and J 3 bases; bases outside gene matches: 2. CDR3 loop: CASSRTSGGEETQYF. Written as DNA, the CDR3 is TGTGCCAGCTCGCGGACTAGCGGGGGGGAAGAGACCCAGTACTTC.

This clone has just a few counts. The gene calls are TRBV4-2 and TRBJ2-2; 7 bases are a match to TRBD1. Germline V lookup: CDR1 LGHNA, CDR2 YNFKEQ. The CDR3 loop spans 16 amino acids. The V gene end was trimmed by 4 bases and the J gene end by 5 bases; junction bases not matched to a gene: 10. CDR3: CASSLKTGIGTGELFF. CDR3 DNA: TGTGCCAGCAGCCTGAAGACAGGGATTGGGACCGGGGAGCTGTTTTTT.

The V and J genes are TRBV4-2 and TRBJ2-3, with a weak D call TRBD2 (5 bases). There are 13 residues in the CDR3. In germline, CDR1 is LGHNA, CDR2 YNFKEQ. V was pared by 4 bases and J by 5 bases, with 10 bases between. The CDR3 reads CASSLSEGDTQYF. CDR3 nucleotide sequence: TGTGCCAGCAGCCTTTCTGAGGGAGATACGCAGTATTTT.